This TCR beta chain came from a study of blood T cell repertoires in COVID-19. TCRdb's table, derived via immunoSEQ multiplex PCR, lists solely in-frame clones and lacks some. The table records more than 70,000 clones, 75% to 90% of them present only once. V was clipped by 3 bases and J by 0 bases, with 12 bases between them. CDR1 and CDR2 from the germline V gene are KGHSH and LQKENI. The CDR3 is made up of 15 amino acids. The specimen sequenced was peripheral blood. The rearrangement links TRBV18 to TRBJ2-7; tentative D call: TRBD2 (5 bases). This TCR was sampled from a middle-aged man with active COVID-19. The CDR3 spells CASSPWTGSSYEQYF. CDR3 coding DNA: TGTGCCAGCTCACCCTGGACGGGGAGCTCCTACGAGCAGTACTTC.